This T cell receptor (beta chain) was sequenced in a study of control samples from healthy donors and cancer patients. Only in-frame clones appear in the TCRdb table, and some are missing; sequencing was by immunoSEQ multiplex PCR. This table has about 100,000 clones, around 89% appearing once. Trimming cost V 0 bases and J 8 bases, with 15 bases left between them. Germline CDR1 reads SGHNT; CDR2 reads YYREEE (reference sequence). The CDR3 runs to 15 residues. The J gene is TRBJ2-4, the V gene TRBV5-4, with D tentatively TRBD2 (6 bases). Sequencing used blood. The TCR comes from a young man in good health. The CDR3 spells CASSLGQLPGDIQYF. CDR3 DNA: TGTGCCAGCAGCTTGGGGCAGCTCCCGGGGGACATTCAGTACTTC.